Each of the 13 T cell receptor beta chains below was sequenced from the same sample in a study of vaccination effects on CD4 cells after COVID-19. Libraries were prepared by immunoSEQ multiplex PCR; TCRdb keeps only in-frame clonotypes and omits some of them. The sample shows about 30,000 clones, 74% of them seen only once. The ViraFEST assay expanded antigen-specific CD4+ T cells with viral peptide pools before sequencing. Subsequent to less than 13 days of culture, CD4+ T cells were isolated. Participants were given two doses of BNT162b2 or mRNA-1273 vaccine. The antigens for these receptors are not known. This specimen consisted of CD4+ T cells from PBMCs cultured with HCoV-OC43 spike peptides, obtained after COVID-19 vaccination. Subset in this sample: HCoV-OC43 spike overlapping peptide pool stimulation. The receptors here all came from a human donor who received a COVID-19 vaccine.

This sequence joins TRBV18 and TRBJ1-6; unclear D gene. Trimming removed 5 bases at V and 8 bases at J, with 10 bases between. The CDR3 extends over 13 amino acids. CDR1 and CDR2 (germline): KGHSH, LQKENI. CDR3 region: CASSTGNDSPLHF. CDR3 DNA: TGTGCCAGCTCAACCGGAAATGATTCACCCCTCCACTTT.

The chain joins TRBV7-7 to TRBJ2-1; D is undetermined. The germline V gene encodes CDR1 SSHAT and CDR2 FNYEAQ (reference sequence). V lost 1 base, J lost 0 bases, and 10 bases lay in between. This CDR3 contains 16 residues. As DNA, the CDR3 is TGTGCCAGCAGCTTAGGTAGACTGGTCTCCTACAATGAGCAGTTCTTC. It yields the protein CASSLGRLVSYNEQFF.

The genes are TRBV27 and TRBJ2-3; maybe TRBD1 (7 bases). CDR1 and CDR2 (germline): MNHEY, SMNVEV (reference sequence). V shed 6 bases and J shed 3 bases, with 19 bases lying between them. The length of the CDR3 is 16 residues. This chain's CDR3 is CASRPTGAGLTDTQYF. CDR3 DNA sequence: TGTGCCAGCAGACCAACAGGGGCCGGACTAACAGATACGCAGTATTTT.

This clone was detected a few times. The gene calls are TRBV5-1 and TRBJ1-2, with 9 bases identical to TRBD1. Per germline, CDR1 SGHRS and CDR2 YFSETQ. With 4 bases clipped from V and 4 bases from J, the junction kept 5 bases outside the gene matches. CDR3 size: 14 residues. The CDR3 DNA sequence: TGCGCCAGCAGCACGGGACAGGGTATCTATGGCTACACCTTC. Translation gives CASSTGQGIYGYTF.

The chain couples TRBV6-5 to TRBJ1-2; no clear D gene. This CDR3 comprises 14 residues. Per germline, CDR1 MNHEY and CDR2 SVGAGI. V was clipped by 0 bases and J by 4 bases, with 9 bases between them. The CDR3 region is CASSYSEVGYGYTF. CDR3 nucleotide sequence: TGTGCCAGCAGTTACTCGGAGGTCGGCTATGGCTACACCTTC.

The V and J genes are TRBV6-6 and TRBJ2-1; TRBD1 matches 8 bases. CDR3 size: 15 residues. The V gene's germline CDR1 is MNHNY and CDR2 SVGAGI (reference sequence). The trim removed 6 bases at V and 10 bases at J, leaving 14 bases unmatched. The CDR3 sequence is CASRPNGQGTDEQFF. Here the CDR3 DNA reads TGTGCCAGCAGACCCAACGGACAGGGTACGGACGAGCAGTTCTTC.

This chain connects TRBV13 to TRBJ2-1; D unclear. Trimming cost V 4 bases and J 4 bases, with 11 bases left between them. Germline V gene data show CDR1 as PRHDT and CDR2 as FYEKMQ (reference sequence). The CDR3 covers 14 residues. CDR3 nucleotides: TGTGCCAGCAGCTGGGTAAGGTTATACAATGAGCAGTTCTTC. Translating gives CASSWVRLYNEQFF.

The chain employs TRBV2 and TRBJ2-2; TRBD1 or TRBD2 may be the D gene (5 bases each). The germline V gene has CDR1 SNHLY and CDR2 FYNNEI. This CDR3 contains 14 residues. V was cut by 6 bases and J by 7 bases, with 15 bases left in between. Here the CDR3 reads CASRVTTGGGELFF. The DNA of the CDR3 is TGTGCCAGCAGAGTTACTACTGGGGGCGGGGAGCTGTTTTTT.

The V gene is TRBV3-1 (or the pseudogene TRBV3-2), the J gene TRBJ2-2; 8 positions match TRBD2. Germline V gives CDR1 LGHDT, CDR2 YNNKEL (reference sequence). J lost 4 bases, V lost 1 base, and 5 bases had no gene match. CDR3 length: 16 amino acids. The CDR3 reads CASSQASGSLTGELFF. CDR3 nucleotide sequence: TGTGCCAGCAGCCAAGCAAGCGGGAGCCTCACCGGGGAGCTGTTTTTT.

The chain employs TRBV3-1 (or the pseudogene TRBV3-2) and TRBJ2-2, with 9 nucleotides matching TRBD1. V was pared by 1 base and J by 5 bases, with 2 bases of the junction left unmatched. Germline values: CDR1 LGHDT, CDR2 YNNKEL (reference sequence). CDR3 size: 15 residues. CDR3 protein: CASSQGDRVTGELFF. In DNA, the CDR3 is TGTGCCAGCAGCCAAGGGGACAGGGTGACCGGGGAGCTGTTTTTT.

This chain uses TRBV5-6 with TRBJ2-7; D is possibly TRBD2 (6 bases). V lost 7 bases to trimming and J lost 5 bases, with 22 bases between them. CDR1 and CDR2 (germline): SGHDT, YYEEEE. This CDR3 contains 15 residues. The CDR3 DNA follows: TGTGCCAGCTCCACCCGGCGCGGCTGGAGGGACGAGCAGTACTTC. Its protein product is CASSTRRGWRDEQYF.

The DNA of the CDR3 is TGTGCCAGCAGCTCCGACACGGGACAGGGAGGCTATGGCTACACCTTC. This encodes CASSSDTGQGGYGYTF. The chain links TRBV5-8 to TRBJ1-2, with 9 positions matching TRBD1. The CDR3 contains 16 residues. Germline CDR1 is SGHTS and CDR2 is YDEGEE. Trimming cost V 3 bases and J 4 bases; bases outside gene matches: 10.

The rearrangement uses TRBV7-8 and TRBJ1-3; 11 bases are a match to TRBD1. The CDR3 is made up of 15 amino acids. Germline CDR1 reads SGHVS; CDR2 reads FQNEAQ. Germline trimming cut 7 bases from V and 2 bases from J; bases unmatched to any gene: 4. For the CDR3, the DNA is TGTGCCAGCACACCGGACAGGGGGCCTGGAAACACCATATATTTT. Residues: CASTPDRGPGNTIYF. Using reference TRBV7-8 and TRBJ1-3 for the parts outside the CDR3, the full variable domain is GAGVSQSPRYKVAKRGQDVALRCDPISGHVSLFWYQQALGQGPEFLTYFQNEAQLDKSGLPSDRFFAERPEGSVSTLKIQRTQQEDSAVYLCASTPDRGPGNTIYFGEGSWLTVV.